This passage covers 13 T cell receptor beta chains from one sample sequenced in a study of T cell responses to AZD1222 COVID-19 vaccine. The table came from immunoSEQ multiplex PCR; TCRdb's copy has only in-frame clones and leaves some out. The sample includes around 120,000 clones, about 89% of them seen just once. Specimen: peripheral blood, collected 28 days after the second AZD1222 dose. Receptor source: an adult who received the AZD1222 COVID-19 vaccine.

V gene TRBV7-9 combines with J gene TRBJ2-7; D is uncertain. Germline CDR1 SEHNR, CDR2 FQNEAQ (reference sequence). V lost 1 base and J 2 bases, leaving 3 bases between the germline ends. This CDR3 has 12 amino acids. CDR3 nucleotide sequence: TGTGCCAGCAGCTTAGAGACCTACGAGCAGTACTTC. It specifies CASSLETYEQYF.

The rearrangement uses TRBV9 and TRBJ2-1; 10 nucleotides line up with TRBD2. The CDR3 contains 17 residues. Losses at the gene ends were 2 bases for V and 2 bases for J; bases not matched to a gene: 7. Germline loops: CDR1 SGDLS, CDR2 YYNGEE. CDR3 protein: CASSVQRSGGPYNEQFF. The CDR3 DNA is TGTGCCAGCAGCGTCCAGCGTAGCGGGGGGCCCTACAATGAGCAGTTCTTC.

This chain joins TRBV18 and TRBJ2-3; tentative D call: TRBD2 (5 bases). Trimming removed 0 bases at V and 0 bases at J, with 10 bases between. Germline CDR1 reads KGHSH; CDR2 reads LQKENI. The CDR3 spans 16 residues. CDR3 coding DNA: TGTGCCAGCTCACCACCTATCAGCGGTAGCACAGATACGCAGTATTTT. It codes for CASSPPISGSTDTQYF.

The chain is built from TRBV29-1 and TRBJ2-5; TRBD1 matches at 10 bases. The CDR3 has 14 amino acids. Germline V gives CDR1 SQVTM, CDR2 ANQGSEA. The CDR3, as DNA: TGCAGTGCTTTAGGACAGGGGGTAGCCGAGACCCAGTACTTC. As protein: CSALGQGVAETQYF.

The chain has TRBV4-1 and TRBJ1-2; a weak D match, TRBD1 (6 bases). The CDR3 contains 14 residues. The V gene's germline CDR1 is MGHRA and CDR2 YSYEKL. Trimming took off 4 bases at V and 6 bases at J, with 15 bases between the two ends. The CDR3 bases are TGCGCCAGCAGCCTCCCTGATGGGGGCCATGGCTACACCTTC. It codes for CASSLPDGGHGYTF.

The chain uses TRBV6-5 and TRBJ2-7, with no clear D. The ends were cut back, 8 bases at V and 2 bases at J, with 7 bases in the middle. The CDR3 is 11 residues long. In germline, CDR1 is MNHEY, CDR2 SVGAGI. The CDR3 loop reads CASGPAYEQYF. The CDR3 bases are TGTGCCAGCGGACCAGCCTACGAGCAGTACTTC.

In DNA, the CDR3 is TGTGCCAGCAGACCAGGGGAGAATTCACCCCTCCACTTT. Protein product: CASRPGENSPLHF. The J gene is TRBJ1-6, the V gene TRBV6-5, with D possibly TRBD1 on 6 matching bases. CDR1 and CDR2 from the germline V gene are MNHEY and SVGAGI. Trimming took off 6 bases at V and 7 bases at J, with 10 bases between the two ends. The CDR3 totals 13 residues.

This clone was recorded only once. The chain uses TRBV7-8 and TRBJ2-5; no clear D. The V end lost 5 bases, the J end lost 5 bases, and 9 bases lay between the germline ends. This CDR3 spans 12 amino acids. Per germline, CDR1 SGHVS and CDR2 FQNEAQ. The CDR3 region is CASSPLGETQYF. The DNA for the CDR3 is TGTGCCAGCAGCCCGTTGGGGGAGACCCAGTACTTC.

Remarks on this clone: The identical CDR3 is also encoded by other nucleotide sequences in the sample. The chain has TRBV7-8 and TRBJ2-7; D is unclear. The CDR3 runs to 11 residues. The germline V gene has CDR1 SGHVS and CDR2 FQNEAQ. Trimming shortened V by 4 bases and J by 4 bases, and 5 bases separated the two germline ends. CDR3 DNA sequence: TGTGCCAGCAGCTCGCCGTACGAGCAGTACTTC. It specifies CASSSPYEQYF.

V gene TRBV28 combines with J gene TRBJ2-1; D might be TRBD1 or TRBD2, each matching 7 bases. Trimming took off 5 bases at V and 7 bases at J, with 21 bases between the two ends. Germline lookup yields CDR1 MDHEN and CDR2 SYDVKM. CDR3 length: 16 amino acids. The CDR3 here is CASSPGGTKGENEQFF. DNA for the CDR3: TGTGCCAGCAGTCCAGGGGGGACTAAGGGGGAAAATGAGCAGTTCTTC.

The chain links TRBV19 to TRBJ1-6, with D unclear. Germline V gives CDR1 LNHDA, CDR2 SQIVND (reference sequence). The CDR3 length is 12 residues. Trimming stripped 5 bases from V and 4 bases from J, with 3 bases between. CDR3 region: CASSVYNSPLHF. The DNA for the CDR3 is TGTGCCAGTAGTGTATATAATTCACCCCTCCACTTT.

This chain connects TRBV6-5 to TRBJ1-2; D possibly corresponds to TRBD1 (5 bases). The germline CDR1 and CDR2 sequences are MNHEY and SVGAGI. V was pared by 5 bases and J by 4 bases, with 8 bases between. The CDR3 has 12 amino acids. The CDR3 nucleotides are TGTGCCAGCAGTCCAGACAGCTATGGCTACACCTTC. Amino acid sequence: CASSPDSYGYTF.

V is TRBV6-5 and J is TRBJ1-3; 8 nucleotides align to TRBD1. Germline lookup yields CDR1 MNHEY and CDR2 SVGAGI. After removal of 7 bases from V and 3 bases from J, the junction contained 5 bases not matched to a gene. This CDR3 is built from 14 residues. The CDR3 sequence: CASTWTGSGNTIYF. In DNA, the CDR3 is TGTGCCAGCACCTGGACAGGGAGTGGAAACACCATATATTTT.